This entry describes one T cell receptor beta chain. This record comes from a study of blood T cell repertoires in COVID-19. Per the germline V gene, CDR1 is SQVTM and CDR2 is ANQGSEA. CDR3 length: 17 amino acids. Trimming stripped 5 bases from V and 0 bases from J, with 17 bases between. Libraries were prepared by immunoSEQ multiplex PCR; TCRdb keeps only in-frame clonotypes and omits some of them. The table has 300,000 to 350,000 clones, approximately 88% seen once. The V gene is TRBV29-1, the J gene TRBJ2-6; a weak D match, TRBD2 (6 bases). What was sequenced was peripheral blood. The clonotype was recovered from a man aged 30-40 years with COVID-19, enrolled during active disease. CDR3 DNA: TGCAGCGTTCCCGGGACTCCGGCCATCTCTGGGGCCAACGTCCTGACTTTC. Protein: CSVPGTPAISGANVLTF.